Listed below are T cell receptor beta chains from one sample, sequenced in a study of cytomegalovirus exposure and HLA in healthy donors. The protocol was immunoSEQ multiplex PCR, while the TCRdb copy is restricted to in-frame clones and leaves out a portion. This sample carries over 85,000 clones, 75% to 85% of them seen once, and the ten largest clones take roughly 3.8%. The sequencing input was PBMCs. Source of these receptors: a woman in her forties in good health and CMV-seronegative. Both conserved end residues are part of each CDR3. D genes are given only for firm matches. Clone size is stated in some rows and not others, as once, few, many or a class when expanded.

TRBJ2-1	TRBV10-3	NA	TRBD1	TGTGCCATCAGTAGACAGGGGCCCTACAATGAGCAGTTCTTC	CAISRQGPYNEQFF
TRBJ1-4	TRBV21-1	NA	NA	TGTGCCAGCAGCACCCCTCAAAGACGGGAAAAGGCACCTAATGAAAAACTGTTTTTT	CASSTPQRREKAPNEKLFF
TRBJ1-6	TRBV30	NA	TRBD1	TGTGCCTGGAGGTTCCGGGACAGGCTAAATTCACCCCTCCACTTT	CAWRFRDRLNSPLHF
TRBJ2-1	TRBV4-2	NA	TRBD2	TGTGCCAGCAGCCCCGGCCGGGGACTAGCGATGAATGAGCAGTTCTTC	CASSPGRGLAMNEQFF
TRBJ1-5	TRBV7-3	NA	NA	TGTGCCAGCAGCCCCCTTATGAGCAATCAGCCCCAGCATTTT	CASSPLMSNQPQHF
TRBJ1-2	TRBV5-6	NA	NA	TGTGCCAGCAGCCCTCGACAGTTGGTATACTATGGCTACCCCTTC	CASSPRQLVYYGYPF
TRBJ1-1	TRBV7-9	few	TRBD1	TGTGCCAGCAGCCGGGACAGGGATGAAGCTTTCTTT	CASSRDRDEAFF
TRBJ2-3	TRBV5-4	few	TRBD2	TGTGCCAGCAGCCCCGGGACTAGCGGATTCACAGATACGCAGTATTTT	CASSPGTSGFTDTQYF
TRBJ2-3	TRBV2	NA	TRBD2	TGTGCCAGCAACAGCGGGGACGGTGCAGATACGCAGTATTTT	CASNSGDGADTQYF
TRBJ2-5	TRBV2	NA	NA	TGTGCCAGCAGTGAATTAGCTCTGGCAGTGGAGACCCAGTACTTC	CASSELALAVETQYF